This T cell receptor (beta chain) was obtained from a study of long-term antiretroviral therapy in people with HIV. Findings and caveats of the study: Blood sampling spanned 2004 to 2017, possibly under older ART regimens. The study found that diversity rose after ART but stayed below transplant donor controls. Neither ART adherence, viral resistance nor therapy changes were documented.

Runs used v3.0 of the immunoSEQ assay and were done at survey level. Libraries were prepared by immunoSEQ multiplex PCR; TCRdb keeps only in-frame clonotypes and omits some of them. The table shows tens of thousands of clones, with 82% occurring only once. The CDR3 spans 15 residues. V was pared by 6 bases and J by 7 bases, with 10 bases of the junction left unmatched. Germline assignment: CDR1 MNHNY and CDR2 SVGAGI (reference sequence). As to this clone: Its antigen is unidentified.

The specimen was unsorted PBMCs, collected at the start of antiretroviral therapy. The sequence was obtained from a man aged 45 to 65 with HIV. The chain uses TRBV6-6 and TRBJ1-2; 11 bases are shared with TRBD1. The CDR3: CASRRGQGVSFGYTF. The CDR3 region has the DNA TGTGCCAGCAGAAGGGGACAGGGGGTTTCTTTTGGCTACACCTTC.